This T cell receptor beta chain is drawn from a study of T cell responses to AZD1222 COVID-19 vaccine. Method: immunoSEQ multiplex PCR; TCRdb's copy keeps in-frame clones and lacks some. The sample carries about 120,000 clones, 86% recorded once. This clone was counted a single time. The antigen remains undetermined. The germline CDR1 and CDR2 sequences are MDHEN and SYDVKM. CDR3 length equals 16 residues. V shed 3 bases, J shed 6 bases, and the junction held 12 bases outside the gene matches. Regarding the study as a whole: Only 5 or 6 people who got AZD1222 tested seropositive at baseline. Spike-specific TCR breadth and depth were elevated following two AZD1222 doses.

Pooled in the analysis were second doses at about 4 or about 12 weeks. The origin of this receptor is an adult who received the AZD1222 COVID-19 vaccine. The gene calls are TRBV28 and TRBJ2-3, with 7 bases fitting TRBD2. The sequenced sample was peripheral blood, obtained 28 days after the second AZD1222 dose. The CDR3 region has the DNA TGTGCCAGCAGTTTCGCTCGGGCTAGCGGAATCGATACGCAGTATTTT. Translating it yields CASSFARASGIDTQYF.